Each of the 21 T cell receptor beta chains below was sequenced from the same sample in a study of cytomegalovirus exposure and HLA in healthy donors. PCR was performed using 60 Vbeta and 13 Jbeta primers. The data were produced by immunoSEQ multiplex PCR, yet TCRdb's version contains in-frame clones alone and is incomplete. The data show roughly 120,000 clones, with 76% seen just once and roughly 13% held by the top ten. Sequenced sample: PBMCs. The receptors come from a man between 25 and 39 years old in good health and CMV-seropositive.

CDR3 loop: CATSSRQGATSWSQPQHF. In nucleotides, the CDR3 is TGTGCCACCAGCAGTCGACAGGGGGCGACAAGTTGGAGTCAGCCCCAGCATTTT. The rearrangement links TRBV15 to TRBJ1-5, with 10 bases matching TRBD1. Germline V CDR1 and CDR2: LNHNV, YYDKDF (reference sequence). The CDR3 runs 18 residues. V shed 3 bases and J 6 bases; nucleotides not matched to a gene: 14.

This chain uses TRBV13 with TRBJ2-3, with 9 nucleotides matching TRBD2. V lost 5 bases to trimming and J lost 2 bases; unmatched junction nucleotides: 8. The CDR3 covers 16 residues. From germline, CDR1 is PRHDT and CDR2 FYEKMQ (reference sequence). CDR3 region: CASSTLAGKFTDTQYF. CDR3 bases: TGTGCCAGCAGCACCCTAGCGGGGAAGTTCACAGATACGCAGTATTTT.

The V and J genes are TRBV7-6 and TRBJ2-5; 10 positions match TRBD2. The CDR3 length is 14 residues. CDR1 and CDR2 (germline): SGHVS, FNYEAQ. V lost 8 bases and J lost 5; bases outside the gene matches: 8. Written as DNA, the CDR3 is TGTGCCAGCGCCGAAGCGGGGGGGCGGGAGACCCAGTACTTC. Protein: CASAEAGGRETQYF.

The chain is built from TRBV2 and TRBJ1-1; D might be TRBD1 (6 bases). V was clipped by 10 bases and J by 2 bases, with 14 bases between them. The CDR3 is made up of 13 amino acids. CDR1 SNHLY and CDR2 FYNNEI come from the germline V gene. The DNA for the CDR3 is TGTGCCATCACGACAGGACTTAACACTGAAGCTTTCTTT. Residues: CAITTGLNTEAFF. Full variable domain (remainder filled in from reference TRBV2 and TRBJ1-1): EPEVTQTPSHQVTQMGQEVILRCVPISNHLYFYWYRQILGQKVEFLVSFYNNEISEKSEIFDDQFSVERPDGSNFTLKIRSTKLEDSAMYFCAITTGLNTEAFFGQGTRLTVV.

This chain joins TRBV7-2 and TRBJ2-1; D is unresolved. V lost 3 bases and J 8 bases, leaving 14 bases between the germline ends. CDR3 length: 14 residues. Per germline, CDR1 SGHTA and CDR2 FQGNSA. CDR3: CASSFHANEYEQFF. DNA for the CDR3: TGTGCCAGCAGCTTCCACGCGAATGAATATGAGCAGTTCTTC.

This clone was seen only a few times. V and J are TRBV10-2 and TRBJ2-7; the D is unclear. The V gene's germline CDR1 is WSHSY and CDR2 SAAADI. This CDR3 is 13 amino acids long. V was trimmed by 3 bases and J by 2 bases, leaving 8 bases between them. CDR3 bases: TGCGCCAGCAGTGACCTATCACCCTACGAGCAGTACTTC. This gives the protein CASSDLSPYEQYF.

The chain joins TRBV7-9 to TRBJ2-5; D not certain. The end of the DNA aligns better with TRBJ2-7, so the J call may be wrong. Germline V gene sequence: CDR1 SEHNR, CDR2 FQNEAQ (reference sequence). The CDR3 totals 13 residues. The CDR3 reads CASSLATPIEQYF. CDR3 DNA sequence: TGTGCCAGCAGCTTAGCTACCCCTATCGAGCAGTACTTC.

The V and J genes are TRBV4-2 and TRBJ2-3, with D unclear. CDR1 LGHNA and CDR2 YNFKEQ come from the germline V gene. Trimming shortened V by 3 bases and J by 2 bases, and 12 bases separated the two germline ends. This CDR3 spans 15 amino acids. CDR3 nucleotides: TGTGCCAGCAGCCAGGGCAGCACTGTCACAGATACGCAGTATTTT. Its protein is CASSQGSTVTDTQYF.

The gene calls are TRBV15 and TRBJ2-1; 7 bases line up with TRBD2. CDR3 length: 17 residues. Germline V lookup: CDR1 LNHNV, CDR2 YYDKDF (reference sequence). Trimming at V came to 0 bases and at J to 12 bases, leaving 17 bases not matched to a gene. CDR3: CATSRDLGGRDYGWQFF. In nucleotides, the CDR3 is TGTGCCACCAGCAGAGATCTGGGGGGACGGGACTACGGATGGCAGTTCTTC.

This chain links TRBV11-2 with TRBJ1-2; 8 bases agree with TRBD1. V lost 1 base and J lost 3; bases outside the gene matches: 1. The CDR3 is made up of 14 amino acids. Per the germline V gene, CDR1 is SGHAT and CDR2 is FQNNGV. The CDR3 here is CASSLGQGYYGYTF. The CDR3 region has the DNA TGTGCCAGCAGCTTAGGACAGGGGTACTATGGCTACACCTTC. The full variable domain, in which reference TRBV11-2 and TRBJ1-2 provide the parts outside the CDR3, is EAGVAQSPRYKIIEKRQSVAFWCNPISGHATLYWYQQILGQGPKLLIQFQNNGVVDDSQLPKDRFSAERLKGVDSTLKIQPAKLEDSAVYLCASSLGQGYYGYTFGSGTRLTVV.

This clone was detected only once. The chain recombines TRBV28 with TRBJ2-5; TRBD2 matches at 10 bases. V lost 3 bases and J lost 0; bases outside the gene matches: 13. The V gene's germline CDR1 is MDHEN and CDR2 SYDVKM. The CDR3 loop spans 19 amino acids. The CDR3 region is CASSLERGGPRRDQETQYF. The CDR3 nucleotides are TGTGCCAGCAGTTTGGAGCGGGGGGGCCCCAGAAGGGACCAAGAGACCCAGTACTTC. The whole variable domain, filled in from reference TRBV28 and TRBJ2-5, reads DVKVTQSSRYLVKRTGEKVFLECVQDMDHENMFWYRQDPGLGLRLIYFSYDVKMKEKGDIPEGYSVSREKKERFSLILESASTNQTSMYLCASSLERGGPRRDQETQYFGPGTRLLVL.

The chain is built from TRBV27 and TRBJ2-7; weak D call: TRBD1 (6 bases). The CDR3 loop spans 16 amino acids. The V gene lost 3 bases and the J gene lost 4 bases, with 19 bases spanning the gap. CDR1 MNHEY and CDR2 SMNVEV come from the germline V gene (reference sequence). The CDR3 DNA reads TGTGCCAGCAGTTTTAATGGTCCCCAAGGGGGTTACGAGCAGTACTTC. This encodes CASSFNGPQGGYEQYF.

The chain recombines TRBV6-5 with TRBJ2-1; a possible D gene is TRBD2 (7 bases). Germline lookup yields CDR1 MNHEY and CDR2 SVGAGI. The CDR3 consists of 15 residues. V lost 4 bases and J 0 bases, leaving 10 bases between the germline ends. DNA for the CDR3: TGTGCCAGCAGTTGGGGGGGGCGCTCCTACAATGAGCAGTTCTTC. It translates to CASSWGGRSYNEQFF.

Here the CDR3 DNA reads TGTGCCAGTATCCTGACAGAGTTCACAGATACGCAGTATTTT. As protein: CASILTEFTDTQYF. The chain is built from TRBV19 and TRBJ2-3; TRBD1 is a possible D gene (5 bases). This CDR3 is 14 amino acids long. V lost 7 bases, J lost 2 bases, and 13 bases lay in between. The V gene's germline CDR1 is LNHDA and CDR2 SQIVND (reference sequence).

V gene TRBV6-1 combines with J gene TRBJ2-2, with D possibly being TRBD2 (5 bases). Germline V lookup: CDR1 MNHNS, CDR2 SASEGT. The CDR3 is 14 amino acids. Trimming took 1 base from V and 5 from J, leaving 8 bases between them. The CDR3 DNA sequence: TGTGCCAGCAGTGAAGTGGGAGATACCGGGGAGCTGTTTTTT. Protein product: CASSEVGDTGELFF.

The gene calls are TRBV5-6 and TRBJ2-5, with TRBD1 matching over 10 bases. CDR1 and CDR2 from the germline V gene are SGHDT and YYEEEE. This CDR3 contains 17 residues. V shed 1 base and J 6 bases; nucleotides not matched to a gene: 12. CDR3 sequence reads: CASSLHPGQGKVKTQYF. The CDR3 nucleotides read TGTGCCAGCAGCTTGCACCCGGGACAGGGGAAGGTAAAGACCCAGTACTTC.

This sequence joins TRBV6-1 and TRBJ2-2; perhaps TRBD1 as D (6 bases). CDR1 and CDR2 (germline): MNHNS, SASEGT. Trimming removed 8 bases from V and 5 bases from J, with 12 bases in between. This CDR3 spans 13 amino acids. In nucleotides, the CDR3 is TGTGCCAGCGGATACAGGGCAACCGGGGAGCTGTTTTTT. Its translation: CASGYRATGELFF.

V is TRBV5-1 and J is TRBJ2-3; D possibly corresponds to TRBD2 (5 bases). The CDR3 covers 15 residues. V lost 4 bases and J lost 0, with 12 bases in between. Germline values: CDR1 SGHRS, CDR2 YFSETQ. The CDR3 is CASSRTSYSTDTQYF. The DNA of the CDR3 is TGCGCCAGCAGCCGGACTTCATATAGCACAGATACGCAGTATTTT.

V is TRBV7-2 and J is TRBJ2-5; 9 bases are shared with TRBD1. Per the germline V gene, CDR1 is SGHTA and CDR2 is FQGNSA. Trimming removed 4 bases from V and 4 bases from J; junction bases left unmatched: 10. This CDR3 is built from 16 residues. CDR3 loop: CASSSTGTGWGETQYF. DNA of the CDR3: TGTGCCAGCAGCTCTACCGGGACAGGGTGGGGAGAGACCCAGTACTTC.

The V and J genes are TRBV5-4 and TRBJ2-1; 8 bases agree with TRBD2. The J segment lost 5 bases and the V segment lost 4 bases, leaving 8 bases of the junction unmatched. The CDR3 has 15 amino acids. Germline V gene lookup returns CDR1 SGHNT and CDR2 YYREEE (reference sequence). The CDR3 bases are TGTGCCAGCAGCCGCTGGCGGGGGGTAGACAATGAGCAGTTCTTC. This gives the protein CASSRWRGVDNEQFF.

The chain uses TRBV28 and TRBJ1-2; 7 bases are a match to TRBD1. The germline V gene has CDR1 MDHEN and CDR2 SYDVKM. The CDR3 has 13 amino acids. The trim removed 6 bases at V and 3 bases at J, leaving 4 bases unmatched. CDR3 sequence: CASSQQGYYGYTF. DNA for the CDR3: TGTGCCAGCAGCCAACAGGGGTACTATGGCTACACCTTC.